This T cell receptor (beta chain) was identified in a study of Ad26.COV2.S vaccination and SARS-CoV-2 variants. The study, taken as a whole, reports: It is possible that the TCR breadth and depth analyses underestimated the total T cell responses. Recipients of either vaccine or placebo displayed similar breadth of non-spike TCRs.

The CDR3 consists of 11 residues. Trimming took 5 bases from V and 3 from J, leaving 4 bases between them. Per germline, CDR1 SGHVS and CDR2 FQNEAQ. Sample treatment: about 20 received Ad26.COV2.S at low or high dose, single or two shots; several received placebo; per-sample allocation not given. The samples date from day 63 after the first vaccine or placebo injection. Note on this clone: Its antigen remains unknown.

Generated by immunoSEQ multiplex PCR, the TCRdb table keeps only in-frame clones and is missing some. The sample contains roughly 460,000 clones, roughly nine tenths of which appear only once. The receptor was derived from a person aged 18-60 years who received the Ad26.COV2.S COVID-19 vaccine or a placebo. The material was peripheral blood, obtained in a trial of Ad26.COV2.S vaccine versus placebo. The chain couples TRBV7-8 to TRBJ2-5; D not resolved. CDR3 region: CASSGKETQYF. In DNA form, the CDR3 reads TGTGCCAGCAGCGGAAAAGAGACCCAGTACTTC.